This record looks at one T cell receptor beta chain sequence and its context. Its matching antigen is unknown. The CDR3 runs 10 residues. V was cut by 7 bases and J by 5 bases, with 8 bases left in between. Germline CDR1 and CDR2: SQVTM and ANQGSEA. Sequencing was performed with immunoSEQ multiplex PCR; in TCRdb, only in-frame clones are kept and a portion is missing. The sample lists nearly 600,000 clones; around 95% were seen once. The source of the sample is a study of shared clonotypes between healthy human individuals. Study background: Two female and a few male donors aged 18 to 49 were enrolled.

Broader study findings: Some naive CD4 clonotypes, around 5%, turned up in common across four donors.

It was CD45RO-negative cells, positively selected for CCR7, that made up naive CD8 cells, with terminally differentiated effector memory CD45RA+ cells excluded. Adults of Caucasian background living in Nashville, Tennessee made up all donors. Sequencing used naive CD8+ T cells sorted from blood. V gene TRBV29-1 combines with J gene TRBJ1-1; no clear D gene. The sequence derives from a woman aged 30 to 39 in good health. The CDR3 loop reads CSAVGTEAFF. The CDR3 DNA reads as TGCAGCGCAGTAGGGACTGAAGCTTTCTTT.